The rows below give T cell receptor beta chains drawn from one sample of a study of tumor and adjacent non-tumor tissue in lung cancer. TCRdb ran MiXCR on the multiplex PCR reads and lists one entry per CDR3 protein. The sample has some 120,000 distinct CDR3 sequences; 55% to 75% are singletons. Material: lung tumor tissue. The receptor source for this set is a man aged 25-45 years with non-small cell lung cancer. CDR3s include the opening cysteine and the closing phenylalanine or tryptophan. The D gene is left open where the match is weak. Expanded clones are given a class, and other clones once, few, many or no size at all.

>-|-|TRBV19|TRBJ1-4
TGTGCCAGTAGTACGGACGGAACAGGGAACCTGTTTTTT
CASSTDGTGNLFF
>few|TRBD2|TRBV2|TRBJ2-1
TGTGCCAGCAGTGTGCCTAGCGGGAGAGAGAATGAGCAGTTCTTC
CASSVPSGRENEQFF
>many|-|TRBV20-1|TRBJ1-4
TGCAGTGCTAGATCCGGGACAACAACTAATGAAAAACTGTTTTTT
CSARSGTTTNEKLFF
>-|TRBD2|TRBV11-2|TRBJ2-1
TGTGCCGGCAGCTTTATTGCGGGAGGGGATAATGGGCAGTTCTTC
CAGSFIAGGDNGQFF
>-|TRBD1|TRBV5-6|TRBJ2-7
TGTGCCAGCAGCTCGCCGGGACAGTTGATCTACGAGCAGTACTTC
CASSSPGQLIYEQYF
>-|-|TRBV10-3|TRBJ1-1
TGTGCCATCAGGGACATGCAGGGCGACATTGAAGCTTTCTTT
CAIRDMQGDIEAFF
>-|TRBD2|TRBV7-8|TRBJ2-3
TGTGCCAGCACTAGCGGTACCAGAGATACGCAGTATTTT
CASTSGTRDTQYF
>-|-|TRBV4-3|TRBJ2-3
TGCGCCAGCAGCCATGGGGCAACAGATACGCAGTATTTT
CASSHGATDTQYF
>-|TRBD1|TRBV11-2|TRBJ2-5
TGTGCCAGTAGCCTCCCAGGACAGGAAGAGACCCAGTACTTC
CASSLPGQEETQYF
>-|TRBD2|TRBV24-1|TRBJ2-3
TGTGCAACCAGTGGCGGTAGCGGGGGGCCTAGCACAAATACGCAGTATTTT
CATSGGSGGPSTNTQYF
>-|-|TRBV5-4|TRBJ2-5
TGTGCCAGCAGCTTGGAAGGGGCAATGACCCAATACTTC
CASSLEGAMTQYF
>-|-|TRBV6-2/TRBV6-3|TRBJ1-5
TGTGCCAGCAGTTCGGGGGACGACAGTCAGGCCCAGCATTTT
CASSSGDDSQAQHF
>once|TRBD1|TRBV6-5|TRBJ2-5
TGTGCCAGCAGTCCTAGGACAGGACAAGAGAGGAGCCAGTACTTC
CASSPRTGQERSQYF
>-|-|TRBV20-1|TRBJ2-2
TGCAGTGTTAGATCCCGCCCTACCGGGGAGCTGTTTTTT
CSVRSRPTGELFF
>-|TRBD1|TRBV11-1|TRBJ2-7
TGTACCAGGAGCCATGGACAGGGTGGGTCCTACGAGCAGTACTTC
CTRSHGQGGSYEQYF
>-|-|TRBV11-3|TRBJ1-1
TGTGCCAGCAGCTTAGGGACACTATTGAACATTGAAGCTTTCTTT
CASSLGTLLNIEAFF
>-|TRBD2|TRBV12-3/TRBV12-4|TRBJ2-1
TGTGCCAGCAGTTTTGTAGCGGGAGGACGGAATGAGCAGTTCTTC
CASSFVAGGRNEQFF
>few|-|TRBV30|TRBJ1-1
TGTGCCTGGAGTTTAGCGGGGAACACTGAAGCTTTCTTT
CAWSLAGNTEAFF
>-|-|TRBV12-3/TRBV12-4|TRBJ2-5
TGTGCCAGCAGTTTTCCCTGGAGGGTGACCCAGTATTTC
CASSFPWRVTQYF
>once|TRBD2|TRBV6-2/TRBV6-3|TRBJ2-1
TGTGCGAGCAGCGACCATAGCGCGGGAGGACCCTCCTACAATGAGCAGTTCTTC
CASSDHSAGGPSYNEQFF
>-|TRBD2|TRBV11-2|TRBJ2-1
TGTGCCGGCAGCTCTATGGGACTAGCGGGAGGGGAGCAGTTCTTC
CAGSSMGLAGGEQFF
>-|-|TRBV20-1|TRBJ2-1
TGCAGTGCTAGAGAACTAGCAGGGCCTAGCTCCTACAATGAGCATTTCTTC
CSARELAGPSSYNEHFF
>-|-|TRBV11-1|TRBJ2-1
TGTGCCAGGATACGACCGAAAACTGAGCAGTTCTTC
CARIRPKTEQFF
>-|TRBD2|TRBV4-2|TRBJ2-2
TGTGTCAGCAGCCGGATTCTTAGCGGGGATTCCGGGGAGCTGTTTTTT
CVSSRILSGDSGELFF
>-|-|TRBV12-3/TRBV12-4|TRBJ2-7
TGTGCCAGCAGTTTGGGGTCGCCCCCCCACGAGCAGTACTTC
CASSLGSPPHEQYF
>-|-|TRBV4-1|TRBJ1-6
TGCGCCAGCGGCCAAGATCCATGGACTTCACCCATCCACTTT
CASGQDPWTSPIHF
>-|TRBD1|TRBV20-1|TRBJ1-2
TGCAGTCCCATACGGACAGGGGACACTAACTATGGCTACACCTTC
CSPIRTGDTNYGYTF
>-|-|TRBV11-1|TRBJ2-7
TGTGTCAGCAGTCTTGGAGGGGGCAGTCCCTACGAGCAGTACTTC
CVSSLGGGSPYEQYF
>-|-|TRBV20-1|TRBJ2-1
TGCAGTGTTAGAACGGCGGGAAGGAGGAATGAGCAGTTCTTC
CSVRTAGRRNEQFF
>-|TRBD2|TRBV12-3/TRBV12-4|TRBJ2-3
TGTGCCAGCTACACTAGCGGGACCTTCACAGATACGCAGTATTTT
CASYTSGTFTDTQYF
>many|-|TRBV19|TRBJ1-6
TGTGCCAGTAGTATAGAGGCGGCAGGAGTGAATTCACCCCTCCACTTT
CASSIEAAGVNSPLHF
>-|TRBD2|TRBV6-4|TRBJ2-1
TGTGCCAGCAGTGACGGACTAGCGGGAGATGAGCAGTTCTTC
CASSDGLAGDEQFF
>many|-|TRBV4-1|TRBJ2-1
TGCGCCAGCAGCCAAGACAGCGGAGACGGTAATGAGCAGTTCTTC
CASSQDSGDGNEQFF
>-|-|TRBV6-5|TRBJ2-2
TGTGCCAGCGGAGATGGGGGTTCCACCGGGGAGCTGTTTTTT
CASGDGGSTGELFF
>many|-|TRBV20-1|TRBJ2-7
TGCAGTGCTAGTTCGCCAGGGGGGTTCAACGAGCAGTACTTC
CSASSPGGFNEQYF
>many|-|TRBV6-2/TRBV6-3|TRBJ2-4
TGTGCCAGCAGTCTTGGACCGTGGGAGAACATTCAGTACTTC
CASSLGPWENIQYF
>-|TRBD2|TRBV7-8|TRBJ2-3
TGTGCCAGCAGGCCCAGGACTAGCGGCATTCCAGATACGCGGTATTTT
CASRPRTSGIPDTRYF
>-|-|TRBV6-5|TRBJ1-5
TGTGCCAGCAGGGGACTTTACAGCAGTCAGCCCCAGCATTTT
CASRGLYSSQPQHF
>many|TRBD2|TRBV20-1|TRBJ2-1
TGCAGTGCTAGTCGTATCCTAGCGGGGGGTGGGAATGAGCAGTTCTTC
CSASRILAGGGNEQFF
>-|-|TRBV11-3|TRBJ2-2
TGTGACAACAGCTTAAGAGTCGGGACCTTTCGAACCGGGGAGCTGTTTTTT
CDNSLRVGTFRTGELFF
>-|-|TRBV20-1|TRBJ2-3
TGCAGTGCTGGGCGCCGGGCGCCCGATAGCGTAGATACGCAGTATTTT
CSAGRRAPDSVDTQYF
>many|TRBD1|TRBV4-2|TRBJ2-2
TGTGCCAGCAGCCTGGGACAGGGTGGTGCCGGGGAGCTGTTTTTT
CASSLGQGGAGELFF
>many|TRBD2|TRBV4-3|TRBJ2-1
TGCGCCAGCAGGACTAGCGGGGGGGCCGATGAGCAGTTCTTC
CASRTSGGADEQFF
>-|TRBD2|TRBV29-1|TRBJ2-1
TGTAGTGTTGAAGCCGGCGGGGGATGGTATGAGCAGTTCTTC
CSVEAGGGWYEQFF
>many|-|TRBV20-1|TRBJ1-1
TGCAGTGCTAGAGAAGACAGAAACACTGAAGCTTTCTTT
CSAREDRNTEAFF
>-|-|TRBV11-3|TRBJ1-1
TGTGCCAGCAGCAAAGAGGGAGGTACTGAAGCTTTCTTT
CASSKEGGTEAFF
>many|-|TRBV5-1|TRBJ2-1
TGCGCCAGCAGCCCCTCTACTTACAATGAGCAGTTCTTC
CASSPSTYNEQFF
>-|TRBD2|TRBV5-1|TRBJ2-2
TGCGCCAGCAGCGTCGGACTAGCGGGAGGGCCGCGCACCGGGGAGCCGTTTTTT
CASSVGLAGGPRTGEPFF
>-|TRBD2|TRBV11-2|TRBJ2-1
TGTGCCAGCAGTTATACCGTAAGCGGGGGCTACACTGAGCAGTTATTC
CASSYTVSGGYTEQLF
>few|-|TRBV20-1|TRBJ1-1
TGCAGTGCTAGAGAACAGGGAGGCACTGAATCTTTCTTT
CSAREQGGTESFF
>many|TRBD1|TRBV12-3/TRBV12-4|TRBJ2-5
TGTGCCAGCAGTTTACCCAGGGGGCAACCTCAAGAGACCCAGTACTTC
CASSLPRGQPQETQYF
>-|TRBD2|TRBV20-1|TRBJ2-1
TGCAGCGCCCAGACCGGGACTAGCGTTCTCTATGAGCAGTTCTTC
CSAQTGTSVLYEQFF
>-|TRBD1|TRBV11-2|TRBJ1-1
TGTGCCGGCAGCTTAAGGGGGCTGGGCACCGAAGCTTTCTTT
CAGSLRGLGTEAFF
>many|TRBD2|TRBV20-1|TRBJ2-4
TGCAGTGCTAGAGATCCGGGAGGGGCCAAAAACATTCAGTACTTC
CSARDPGGAKNIQYF
>-|TRBD2|TRBV20-1|TRBJ2-1
TGCAGTGCGGAACGAGGGACTAGCGGTCAGAATGAGCAGTTCTTC
CSAERGTSGQNEQFF
>-|TRBD1|TRBV20-1|TRBJ1-2
TGCAGTGTCCACCGGCGTGGCCAACAGGGGGACTACACCTTC
CSVHRRGQQGDYTF
>-|-|TRBV4-1|TRBJ1-4
TGCGCCAGCAGCCAAGAGCCCGTAACTAATGAAAAACTGTTTTTT
CASSQEPVTNEKLFF
>many|-|TRBV6-2/TRBV6-3|TRBJ2-1
TGTGCCAGCAGGCTTCAGGGATTATCCTACAATGAGCAGTTCTTC
CASRLQGLSYNEQFF
>many|-|TRBV5-1|TRBJ2-1
TGCGCCAGCAGCTTCATGGTCGACAATGAGCAGTTCTTC
CASSFMVDNEQFF